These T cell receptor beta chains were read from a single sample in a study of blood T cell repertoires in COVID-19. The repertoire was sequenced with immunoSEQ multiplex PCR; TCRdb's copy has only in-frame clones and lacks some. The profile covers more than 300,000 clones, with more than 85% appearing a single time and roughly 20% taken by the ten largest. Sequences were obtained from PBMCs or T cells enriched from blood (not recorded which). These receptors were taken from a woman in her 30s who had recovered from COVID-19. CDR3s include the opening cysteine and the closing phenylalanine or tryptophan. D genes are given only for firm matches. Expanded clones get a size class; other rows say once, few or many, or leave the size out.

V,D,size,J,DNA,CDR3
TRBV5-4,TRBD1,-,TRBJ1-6,TGTGCCAGCGGGACAGACTATAATTCACCCCTCCACTTT,CASGTDYNSPLHF
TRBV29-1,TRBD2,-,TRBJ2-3,TGCAGCGTTGAAGCTAGCGGGATCACAGATACGCAGTATTTT,CSVEASGITDTQYF
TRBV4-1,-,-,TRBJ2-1,TGCGCCAGCAGCCAAGTCAGGGACAATGAGCAGTTCTTC,CASSQVRDNEQFF
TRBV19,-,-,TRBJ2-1,TGTGCCAGTAGTCTCGGAGGGTCGGGTGAGCAGTTCTTC,CASSLGGSGEQFF
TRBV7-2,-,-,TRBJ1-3,TGTGCCAGCAGCTTAGGAACGGGCTCTGGAAACACCATATATTTT,CASSLGTGSGNTIYF
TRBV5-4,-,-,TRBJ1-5,TGTGCCAGCAGCCCAGGTTTAAGCAATCAGCCCCAGCATTTT,CASSPGLSNQPQHF
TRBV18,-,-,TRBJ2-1,TGTGCCAGCTCTGAGACCTACAATGAGCAGTTCTTC,CASSETYNEQFF
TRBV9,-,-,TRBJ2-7,TGTGCCAGCAGCGTAGAGGGGGGGAGCTCCTACGAGCAGTACTTC,CASSVEGGSSYEQYF
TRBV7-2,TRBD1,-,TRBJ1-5,TGTGCCAGCAGCTTTGGGCAGGGGGACGCCCGCAATCAGCCCCAGCATTTT,CASSFGQGDARNQPQHF
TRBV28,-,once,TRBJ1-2,TGTGCCAGCAGTCTACGACAGGTTAGCTATGGCTACACCTTC,CASSLRQVSYGYTF
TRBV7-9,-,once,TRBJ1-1,TGTGCCAGCAGCCGCGGGGGATCGTTTGAAGCTTTCTTT,CASSRGGSFEAFF
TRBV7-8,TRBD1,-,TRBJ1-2,TGTGCCAGCAGCTCGGCCGGGACAGCACTATATGGCTACACCTTC,CASSSAGTALYGYTF
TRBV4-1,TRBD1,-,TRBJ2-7,TGCGCCAGCAGCCAAGATAGGAGGACAGGGCGGTACGAGCAGTACTTC,CASSQDRRTGRYEQYF
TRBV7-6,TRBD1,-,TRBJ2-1,TGTGCCAGCAGCGTAGCCACAGGGGGCTCCTACAATGAGCAGTTCTTC,CASSVATGGSYNEQFF
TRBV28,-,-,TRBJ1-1,TGTGCCAGCAGTTTACCTCGAGGGGACTTGAACACTGAAGCTTTCTTT,CASSLPRGDLNTEAFF
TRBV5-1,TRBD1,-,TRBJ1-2,TGCGCCAGCAGCTTAGGGACAGGGAATGGCTACACCTTC,CASSLGTGNGYTF
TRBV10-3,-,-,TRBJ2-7,TGTGCCATCAGTGAGTCCGGGGGCTCCTACGAGCAGTACTTC,CAISESGGSYEQYF
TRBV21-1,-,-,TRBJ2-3,TGTGCCAGCAGCAATAGAGCGGGGAACACAGATACGCAGTATTTT,CASSNRAGNTDTQYF
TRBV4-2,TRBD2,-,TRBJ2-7,TGTGCCAGCAGCCAAGGGACTAGCGGGTTTACCTACGAGCAGTACTTC,CASSQGTSGFTYEQYF
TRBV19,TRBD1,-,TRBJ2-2,TGTGCCAGTAGTATTAGGTGGACAGGGGGAGGCGGGGAGCTGTTTTTT,CASSIRWTGGGGELFF
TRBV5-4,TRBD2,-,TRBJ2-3,TGTGCCAGCAGTCGTTTTAATGCGGGAGGCGGCACAGATACGCAGTATTTT,CASSRFNAGGGTDTQYF
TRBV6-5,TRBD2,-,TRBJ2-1,TGTGCCAGCAGTTACCTGGCGGGAGGGTCAGGTGAGCAGTTCTTC,CASSYLAGGSGEQFF
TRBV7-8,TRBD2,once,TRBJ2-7,TGTGCCAGCAGTTTAGGGGGGGGAGGACTAGCGGGAGGAGCCGAGCAGTACTTC,CASSLGGGGLAGGAEQYF
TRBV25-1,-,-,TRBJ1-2,TGTGCCAGCAGTGAACAGGGGTTGGGCTATGGCTACACCTTC,CASSEQGLGYGYTF
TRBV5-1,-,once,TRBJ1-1,TGCGCCAGCAGCTTCTTAACAGGGACTGAAGCTTTCTTT,CASSFLTGTEAFF
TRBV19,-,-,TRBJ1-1,TGTGCCAGCAAATTTTTGGGGCAGGGTGAAGCTTTCTTT,CASKFLGQGEAFF
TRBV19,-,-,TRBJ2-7,TGTGCCAGTAGTGGGATAACGACAGAAGAGTACTACGAGCAGTACTTC,CASSGITTEEYYEQYF
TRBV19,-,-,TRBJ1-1,TGTGCCTCAAACCCGGGGTGGGGGGGCCCCCGGAGGAACACTGAAGCTTTCTTT,CASNPGWGGPRRNTEAFF
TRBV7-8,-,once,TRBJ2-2,TGTGCCAGCAGCTTGCAAGGGAGGACCGGGGAGCTGTTTTTT,CASSLQGRTGELFF
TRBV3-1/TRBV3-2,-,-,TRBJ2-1,TGTGCCAGCAGCCCCAACACCCTGGCCTACAATGAGCAGTTCTTC,CASSPNTLAYNEQFF
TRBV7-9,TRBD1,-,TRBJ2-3,TGTGCCAGCAGCCTAGGACAGGGGATAGGGGATACGCAGTATTTT,CASSLGQGIGDTQYF
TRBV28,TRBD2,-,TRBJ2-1,TGTGCCAGCAGCAACCGACTAGCGGGCAACAATGAGCAGTTCTTC,CASSNRLAGNNEQFF
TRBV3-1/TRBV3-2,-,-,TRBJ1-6,TGTGCCAGCAGCCAAGATCGCGGGGGCTTTTCACCCCTCCACTTT,CASSQDRGGFSPLHF
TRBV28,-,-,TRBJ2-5,TGTGCCAGCAGGGACATCGCCTTCCAAGAGACCCAGTACTTC,CASRDIAFQETQYF
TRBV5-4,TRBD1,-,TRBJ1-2,TGTGCCAGCAGACCCGGACAGGGTCATAGCTATGGCTACACCTTC,CASRPGQGHSYGYTF
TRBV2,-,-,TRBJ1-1,TGTGCCAGCAGTGAGTCGGGTCGGTCCCCTTCTGAAGCTTTCTTT,CASSESGRSPSEAFF
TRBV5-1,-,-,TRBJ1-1,TGCGCCAGCAGCTCACAGGGGAACACTGAAGCTTTCTTT,CASSSQGNTEAFF
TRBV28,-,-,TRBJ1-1,TGTGCCAGCAGTTTACTCCAAGGGCGGGCCGAAGCTTTCTTT,CASSLLQGRAEAFF
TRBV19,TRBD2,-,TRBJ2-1,TGTGCCAGTAGTACACCTAGCGGGAGATTCAACAATGAGCAGTTCTTC,CASSTPSGRFNNEQFF
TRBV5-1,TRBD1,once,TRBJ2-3,TGCGCCAGCAGCCCTCGACAGGGTACAGATACGCAGTATTTT,CASSPRQGTDTQYF
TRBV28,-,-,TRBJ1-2,TGTGCCAGCACGGGGGAAACTGTTAGGTCCGGCTACACCTTC,CASTGETVRSGYTF
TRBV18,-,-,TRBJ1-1,TGTGCCAGCTCACCACCGTCTAGCTACAGGAACACTGAAGCTTTCTTT,CASSPPSSYRNTEAFF
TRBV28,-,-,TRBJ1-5,TGTGCCAGCAGTTTATCACTTGGGTACAGTAATAGCAATCAGCCCCAGCATTTT,CASSLSLGYSNSNQPQHF
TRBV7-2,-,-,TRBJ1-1,TGTGCCAGCAGCTTAGCGAATCGGGTCCTGAACACTGAAGCTTTCTTT,CASSLANRVLNTEAFF
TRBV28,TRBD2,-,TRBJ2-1,TGTGCCAGCAGTAGTCTAGCGGGGGAGCAGTTCTTC,CASSSLAGEQFF
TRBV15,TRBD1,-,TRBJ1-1,TGTGCCACCAGCTCTCAGGGACAGTCCACTGAAGCTTTCTTT,CATSSQGQSTEAFF
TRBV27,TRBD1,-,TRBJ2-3,TGTGCCAGCAGTTTGGGACAGGGAGTGGGAGATACGCAGTATTTT,CASSLGQGVGDTQYF